The 13 T cell receptor beta chains presented below share a single source sample, sequenced in a study of blood T cell repertoires in COVID-19. TCRdb keeps only in-frame clones here, not all; method: immunoSEQ multiplex PCR. The sample records about 62,000 clones, roughly 80% being singletons. The material sequenced was peripheral blood. The receptors were gathered from a woman aged 45-65 years with active or convalescent COVID-19.

This chain links TRBV7-9 with TRBJ2-7, with D perhaps TRBD2 (6 bases). CDR1 and CDR2 (germline): SEHNR, FQNEAQ (reference sequence). Trimming shortened V by 1 base and J by 4 bases, and 11 bases separated the two germline ends. This CDR3 spans 14 amino acids. The DNA for the CDR3 is TGTGCCAGCAGCTTAGGGGGACTGATTTACGAGCAGTACTTC. Amino acid sequence: CASSLGGLIYEQYF. Complete variable domain (other parts from reference TRBV7-9 and TRBJ2-7): DTGVSQNPRHKITKRGQNVTFRCDPISEHNRLYWYRQTLGQGPEFLTYFQNEAQLEKSRLLSDRFSAERPKGSFSTLEIQRTEQGDSAMYLCASSLGGLIYEQYFGPGTRLTVT.

This clone was observed once. This chain connects TRBV6-5 to TRBJ2-3; TRBD1 matches 8 bases. Trimming cost V 8 bases and J 6 bases; bases outside gene matches: 10. This CDR3 contains 14 residues. Germline-derived CDR1 and CDR2 are MNHEY and SVGAGI. The CDR3, as DNA: TGTGCCAGCCGTCATGCAGGGGGCGGCGATACGCAGTATTTT. Its translation: CASRHAGGGDTQYF.

This clone has a single count. The chain couples TRBV6-2 or TRBV6-3 to TRBJ2-7; tentative D call: TRBD1 (5 bases). The CDR3 length is 14 residues. Trimming took off 5 bases at V and 2 bases at J, with 13 bases between the two ends. Per germline, CDR1 MNHEY and CDR2 SVGEGT. In DNA form, the CDR3 reads TGTGCCAGCAGTGACCAGGGTGAGACCTACGAGCAGTACTTC. This encodes CASSDQGETYEQYF.

The V call is TRBV5-1, the J call TRBJ2-7; 9 bases align to TRBD2. Unmatched junction bases numbered 10, after V lost 9 bases and J lost 3 bases. The CDR3 consists of 14 residues. Germline CDR1 reads SGHRS; CDR2 reads YFSETQ. Here the CDR3 DNA reads TGCGCCACCAAGTTAACACTAGCGGGCTACGAGCAGTACTTC. Translated: CATKLTLAGYEQYF.

The chain links TRBV2 to TRBJ1-2; 7 bases agree with TRBD1. With V trimmed by 8 bases and J by 3 bases, 9 bases remained unmatched. Germline V gene data show CDR1 as SNHLY and CDR2 as FYNNEI. The CDR3 contains 14 residues. DNA for the CDR3: TGTGCCAGCTTGGGAAAGACAGGGTACTATGGCTACACCTTC. This codes for CASLGKTGYYGYTF.

The chain links TRBV5-1 to TRBJ2-7; 7 bases are a match to TRBD2. This CDR3 has 15 residues. CDR1 and CDR2 (germline): SGHRS, YFSETQ. Trimming at V came to 0 bases and at J to 3 bases, leaving 6 bases not matched to a gene. CDR3 loop: CASSLESSGLYEQYF. The CDR3 DNA is TGCGCCAGCAGCTTGGAGTCTAGCGGACTCTACGAGCAGTACTTC.

V is TRBV3-1 (or the pseudogene TRBV3-2) and J is TRBJ2-5; possibly TRBD1 for D (6 bases). The germline V gene encodes CDR1 LGHDT and CDR2 YNNKEL (reference sequence). Deletions cut 4 bases from V and 5 bases from J, with 17 bases between. This CDR3 contains 15 residues. The CDR3 spells CASSPTGQVGETQYF. The CDR3 nucleotides read TGTGCCAGCAGCCCGACGGGACAAGTGGGGGAGACCCAGTACTTC.

This clone has more than one count but fewer than ten. V gene TRBV10-2 combines with J gene TRBJ2-7, with 11 bases lining up with TRBD2. Per germline, CDR1 WSHSY and CDR2 SAAADI. With 0 bases clipped from V and 2 bases from J, the junction kept 3 bases outside the gene matches. The CDR3 extends over 16 amino acids. The DNA for the CDR3 is TGCGCCAGCAGTGAGTCGGGTAGCGGGAGGGCCTACGAGCAGTACTTC. It is translated as CASSESGSGRAYEQYF.

This clone was counted a few times. V gene TRBV11-2 combines with J gene TRBJ2-5; D possibly corresponds to TRBD2 (5 bases). The CDR3 sequence is 15 residues long. Per the germline V gene, CDR1 is SGHAT and CDR2 is FQNNGV. V lost 3 bases to trimming and J lost 4 bases, with 15 bases between them. In DNA, the CDR3 is TGTGCCAGCAGCTTCGGCCTCCGGGAAGGAGAGACCCAGTACTTC. Its translation is CASSFGLREGETQYF.

This chain links TRBV4-2 with TRBJ2-7, with 7 bases identical to TRBD1. This CDR3 region has 15 residues. J was trimmed by 3 bases and V by 0 bases; bases with no gene match: 5. In germline, CDR1 is LGHNA, CDR2 YNFKEQ. This CDR3 is CASSQEGTGVYEQYF. CDR3 sequence (DNA): TGTGCCAGCAGCCAAGAGGGAACAGGGGTCTACGAGCAGTACTTC.

This clone has only one observation. The chain recombines TRBV27 with TRBJ1-1, with D perhaps matching TRBD1 (6 bases). V lost 5 bases and J lost 1, with 17 bases in between. Per the germline V gene, CDR1 is MNHEY and CDR2 is SMNVEV (reference sequence). The CDR3 extends over 16 amino acids. The CDR3 reads CASSRSSGTPNTEAFF. As DNA, the CDR3 is TGTGCCAGCAGTCGTTCCTCCGGGACACCGAACACTGAAGCTTTCTTT.

As regards this clone: This sample also contains other DNA sequences that code for the same CDR3. This chain links TRBV6-2 or TRBV6-3 with TRBJ2-1; the match to TRBD2 covers 9 bases. CDR3 length: 14 residues. Germline CDR1 and CDR2: MNHEY and SVGEGT. With V trimmed by 4 bases and J by 5 bases, 3 bases remained unmatched. The CDR3 sequence: CASSSAGGHNEQFF. The CDR3 DNA is TGTGCCAGCAGTTCTGCGGGAGGGCACAATGAGCAGTTCTTC.

By its share, this clone is medium-sized (0.01 to 0.1%). The sample holds other DNA sequences that translate to the same CDR3. The genes are TRBV7-9 and TRBJ2-1; D is ambiguous. This CDR3 has 15 residues. Trimming shortened V by 1 base and J by 4 bases, and 11 bases separated the two germline ends. The germline V gene encodes CDR1 SEHNR and CDR2 FQNEAQ (reference sequence). This chain's CDR3 is CASSLGLAEYNEQFF. In DNA, the CDR3 is TGTGCCAGCAGCTTAGGTCTGGCCGAATACAATGAGCAGTTCTTC.